The clone carrying this TCR beta chain appeared many times. Its antigen is not known. The read stops 3 residues short of the end of the CDR3; the missing end is completed from the germline J gene. These data come from a study of T cell clonality in common variable immunodeficiency. General observations from the study: TCRbeta clonality was increased in CVID versus healthy controls. Shared TCRbeta clones were fewer between CVID subjects than controls.

TCRdb's copy holds only in-frame clones and misses some; the assay was immunoSEQ multiplex PCR. Observed are about 42,000 clones, no singletons, with the top ten taking 1.2% to 1.5%. After removal of 2 bases from V and 1 base from J, the junction contained 11 bases not matched to a gene. The V gene's germline CDR1 is SNHLY and CDR2 FYNNEI. The CDR3 length is 18 residues. The TCR originated in a person between 18 and 75 years old in good health. This sequence joins TRBV2 and TRBJ1-5; 7 nucleotides match TRBD1. Source material: peripheral blood mononuclear cells. CDR3 DNA (partial): TGTGCCAGCAGTGAACTCCCCTCTCGGGGACAGAGCAATCAGCCC. Translation gives CASSELPSRGQSNQP. The CDR3 in full is CASSELPSRGQSNQPQHF.